A selection of T cell receptor beta chains follows, all from one sample in a study of molecular identifiers for immune sequencing clone quantification. TCRdb used MiXCR to reprocess the PCR reads, holding one entry per CDR3 protein. This sample carries about half a million distinct CDR3 sequences, around 21% of them seen once, and the ten largest clones take about 0.84%. Sequenced input: naive CD8+ T cells from blood, with Jurkat cell RNA spiked in. All receptors come from a human donor in good health. Some libraries in this study had Jurkat cell RNA spiked in. CDR3s include the opening cysteine and the closing phenylalanine or tryptophan. Size tells how often a clone was seen (once, few, many) or the class of an expanded clone, and some rows leave it out.

abundance	v_gene	CDR3aa
few	TRBV4-3	CASSPWGAGGPEETQYF
NA	TRBV12-3/TRBV12-4	CASGVLQSLSGANVLTF
NA	TRBV4-1	CASSQETAVPTDTQYF
NA	TRBV2	CASSEASGRGGEKLFF
few	TRBV30	CAHIAEPSYEQYF
many	TRBV11-1	CASSLRLAGVLDTQYF
NA	TRBV11-2	CASSLGQGAEEQYF
many	TRBV4-1	CASSQVETVYNQPQHF
NA	TRBV27	CASGWAASTDTQYF
many	TRBV2	CASFGTDEAFF
NA	TRBV7-2	CASSPDTYNEQFF
many	TRBV5-6	CASSLDRSYYEQYF
few	TRBV11-2	CASSFVASASRQQGDTGELFF
NA	TRBV2	CASSKGYDRGGNQPQHF
few	TRBV29-1	CSVVPGDNYGYTF
NA	TRBV10-3	CAISEPQGDRGETQHF
few	TRBV27	CASSLSGQGPSTEAFF
few	TRBV7-9	CASSQGRENTGELFF
NA	TRBV30	CAWSGQRAEAFF
NA	TRBV7-2	CASSDPGLAGVLSYNEQFF
few	TRBV19	CASTGSLGEAFF
many	TRBV6-5	CASSDRQGYTDTQYF
many	TRBV25-1	CASSRSDRVYGYTF
few	TRBV11-2	CASSPRDAPAGEQFF
few	TRBV20-1	CSARGGFRSSYEQYF
once	TRBV9	CASSAEDGAALVTNVLTF
many	TRBV7-9	CASSLYRSEQYF
many	TRBV19	CASSSHSTDTQYF
many	TRBV20-1	CSARSPMGGSGNTIYF
few	TRBV6-2/TRBV6-3	CASRHPSGTNTGELFF
NA	TRBV4-1	CASSQDRSTGAREQYF
NA	TRBV28	CASSPAWTYNEQFF
many	TRBV5-5	CASTNSPSGLAGYEQYF
few	TRBV5-4	CASSSAPGTVGTEAFF
many	TRBV29-1	CSVSDRTDTQYF
few	TRBV6-2/TRBV6-3	CASSYSPWGPYEQYF
NA	TRBV9	CASSYGGTSTDTQYF
few	TRBV20-1	CSARGTNTGELFF
few	TRBV7-9	CASSAPVRGGQLDEQFF